A single sample is the source of the 9 T cell receptor beta chains below, sequenced in a study of T cells expressing NK-cell markers. TCRdb re-called the 5' RACE reads; every CDR3 protein appears as one record, without DNA. The sample totals 450,000 to 600,000 distinct CDR3 sequences. The sample comprised blood T cells: a sorted CD56 or NKG2C T cell subset, CD4+ or CD8+ T cells, or bulk PBMC T cells (not recorded which). The origin of the receptors is a man younger than 35 in good health.

The chain combines TRBV24-1 with TRBJ2-1; no DNA is available, so the TRBD1 call from TCRdb remains unchecked. The CDR3 is 15 amino acids. Germline V CDR1 and CDR2: KGHDR, SFDVKD. This CDR3 is CATWGQGAKNNEQFF.

The chain links TRBV24-1 to TRBJ2-1; no DNA is available, so the TRBD2 call from TCRdb remains unchecked. Germline assignment: CDR1 KGHDR and CDR2 SFDVKD. This CDR3 is built from 17 residues. CDR3: CATSDPSTSGIGNEQFF.

The chain joins TRBV29-1 to TRBJ2-3; as DNA is missing, the TRBD2 call by TCRdb cannot be tested. This CDR3 contains 16 residues. Per the germline V gene, CDR1 is SQVTM and CDR2 is ANQGSEA. The CDR3 is CSVEGVAGVGTDTQYF.

The chain employs TRBV4-1 and TRBJ2-3; as DNA is missing, the TRBD1 call by TCRdb cannot be tested. Germline CDR1 MGHRA, CDR2 YSYEKL. The CDR3 is made up of 16 amino acids. The CDR3 reads CASSQEGTGLSDTQYF.

This chain joins TRBV9 and TRBJ2-1; TCRdb gives TRBD1 as the D gene, but with no DNA this cannot be confirmed. CDR1 and CDR2 from the germline V gene are SGDLS and YYNGEE. The CDR3 totals 13 residues. CDR3 in amino acids: CASSGTDHNEQFF.

The V and J genes are TRBV12-3 or TRBV12-4 and TRBJ2-5; with no DNA, the TCRdb D assignment of TRBD1 cannot be verified. CDR3 length: 14 amino acids. The chain's CDR3 is CASSYRGGVETQYF.

V gene TRBV6-1 combines with J gene TRBJ2-3; the TRBD1 assignment by TCRdb is unverifiable without DNA. The length of the CDR3 is 17 residues. CDR1 and CDR2 from the germline V gene are MNHNS and SASEGT. The chain's CDR3 is CASSTVGTGADTDTQYF.

This chain links TRBV24-1 with TRBJ2-5; as DNA is missing, the TRBD2 call by TCRdb cannot be tested. Germline V gives CDR1 KGHDR, CDR2 SFDVKD. This CDR3 contains 17 residues. The CDR3: CATSDPADYSTGETQYF.

The chain joins TRBV4-1 to TRBJ2-2; there is no DNA to check the TCRdb D call of TRBD2. The CDR3 loop spans 15 amino acids. The V gene's germline CDR1 is MGHRA and CDR2 YSYEKL. CDR3 residues: CASSQGRSPTGELFF.